This T cell receptor (beta chain) was retrieved from a study of regulatory T cells in long-lasting Graves disease (dated by TCRdb to the early 2020s). Study-level background: Newly diagnosed Graves' disease patients had taken antithyroid drugs for less than 3 months. Persistent Graves' disease patients were compared with newly diagnosed Graves' disease patients by peripheral blood TCR sequencing and RNA sequencing. The study took place in China and was registered as a clinical trial. TCR sequencing covered around 13 persistent and roughly 20 newly diagnosed Graves' disease patients, some 33 samples in total. Paper-wide results and their limitations: As a limitation, the authors acknowledged that the small sample size may reduce accuracy. More public clonotypes were shared among persistent patients (around 3,000) than among newly diagnosed patients (more than 950). Persistent disease showed preferential use of TRBV28, TRBJ1-2 and TRBJ2-5, whereas newly diagnosed disease favored TRBV20-1 and TRBJ2-1. Because the primary lesion, thyroid tissue, could not be accessed, the study looked at peripheral blood alone. Sequencing and analysis were limited to the TCR beta chain. Lower TCR Shannon entropy and fewer highly expanded clones were observed in persistent Graves' disease patients than in newly diagnosed patients, which suggested clonal expansion.

As regards this clonotype: Its recognized antigen is unknown. The input lacks base qualities; no much larger clone sits a single base away.

CDR1 and CDR2 are read off the germline V gene as SGDLS and YYNGEE. V is pared back by 0 bases and J by 8 bases, with 11 bases lying between the germline termini. There are 14 amino acids in the CDR3, from cysteine to phenylalanine inclusive. The kept DNA is CDR3 alone, 42 bases in frame from the first base. To prepare the library, multiplex PCR was applied. Sequencing took place on an Illumina HiSeq 4000. TCR beta libraries were built with iRepertoire HTBI primers and Arm-PCR amplification of CDR3 regions. Before sequencing, the PCR products underwent gel purification. The original methods were these. Gene usage analysis of CDR3 amino acid clonotypes used the approximately 62 TRBV and around 13 TRBJ segments found across samples. Filtered high-quality paired reads were merged into contigs using COPE and FqMerger. BLAST was used to align contigs to IMGT TRBV, TRBD and TRBJ reference genes, with CDR3 defined following IMGT. Any clonotype with a frequency above 0.1% was classified as a highly expanded clone. Shannon entropy was used to measure repertoire diversity, and the Gini coefficient was used to measure V-J evenness. Public clonotypes were defined as clonotypes shared by more than one individual. TCRdb applied fastp at Q25 and MiXCR to the public reads, then kept only in-frame beta chains. Rows are combined by CDR3 protein, so each entry shows the most common genes and DNA. Here the V and J calls rest on TCRdb's processing, not on the authors' analysis. The sample table records a few hundred thousand distinct CDR3 sequences; about 15% of these occur just once. The ten most abundant clones make up over 7.5% of the sample.

The sample's time point, from its label and the paper: newly diagnosed GD, antithyroid drugs for less than 3 months. For both TCR sequencing and RNA sequencing, RNA was extracted from PBMCs using TRIzol. Graves' disease was diagnosed according to American Thyroid Association guidelines. The patients came from an endocrinology department in Xi'an, China. Each patient gave approximately 10 milliliters of peripheral blood, collected in an EDTA anticoagulant tube. PBMCs were isolated by Ficoll Paque Plus density gradient separation without further T cell sorting. An Agilent 2100 Bioanalyzer and agarose gel were used to check RNA quality, and a NanoDrop 2000 was used to measure RNA concentration. A further study also used this sample, focusing on T cells in Graves' hyperthyroidism and ophthalmopathy. The second publication reports: Stable Graves' hyperthyroidism was defined as the absence of progression to ophthalmopathy over 18 months of follow-up. The hyperthyroidism patients were between 18 and 65 years old and newly diagnosed, with a disease duration of less than 2 months. Patients with uncontrolled infections, other autoimmune diseases, pregnancy or lactation were excluded. Diagnoses were established on the basis of clinical symptoms, serum thyroxine and TRAb, thyroid ultrasound, and orbital computed tomography. The first round of RT-PCR for the TCR CDR3 was performed with the HTBI primer set and the Qiagen OneStep RT-PCR kit. Blood samples also contained most of the expanded thyroid clonotypes (frequency above 0.001), which suggests that blood repertoires may reflect thyroid immune responses. Ophthalmopathy was separated from stable hyperthyroidism by a 13 V-J signature model, with roughly 88% sensitivity and around 81% specificity obtained in cross-validation and 80%/75% obtained in testing. In validation, the model predicted progression to ophthalmopathy with approximately 71% sensitivity and 72% to 75% specificity, a median of around 6.6 months before onset. To identify TCR V-J signatures that set the groups apart, the researchers used a discovery cohort of 100 patients, made up of 40 to 45 with Graves' ophthalmopathy and some 55 with stable Graves' hyperthyroidism. Whether ophthalmopathy could be predicted prospectively was tested in an independent validation cohort made up of about 18 hyperthyroidism patients plus 17 patients who later progressed to ophthalmopathy. The roughly 90 discovery patients were divided at random into training and test sets in a 7:3 ratio. In addition, the study compared T-cell repertoires in thyroid tissue and in blood from several Graves' hyperthyroidism patients. After blood sampling, hyperthyroidism patients were treated with methimazole at a starting dose of 30 mg daily, and ophthalmopathy patients were treated with high-dose intravenous methylprednisolone. Libraries were constructed in a second round of multiplex PCR, after which size selection and purification were carried out. The libraries were sequenced on an Illumina HiSeq2000 using paired-end 100 bp reads. SOAPnuke was used to process the raw data, removing reads that contained adapters or uncalled bases, had a mean Phred below 15, or lacked an exact match to the constant primer or identifier. COPE v1.2.5 was used to merge high-quality paired reads, and clonotypes were defined as unique nucleotide sequences. MiTCR v1.1 was used to align clonotypes to the IMGT TRBV, TRBD and TRBJ reference segments. Only V-J combinations with frequency above 0.0001, covering 99% to 99.2% of repertoires, were analysed. A TCS score was defined as the ratio of F50 (clonal expansion) to E x V (chaos), with BLOSUM62-based TCRdist applied between CDR3 peptides within each V-J. Welch's t-statistics and random forest reduced 500 to 650 V-J features to under 15, which were used in a naive Bayes classifier (R e1071). Sample size was not statistically predetermined, and blinding of investigators to group allocation was not performed. TCR Vbeta CDR3 sequencing of 120 to 150 peripheral blood samples (under 45 ophthalmopathy, approximately 80 hyperthyroidism and approximately 17 progressor patients) is reported in the paper.

The material sequenced was peripheral blood mononuclear cells (PBMCs), taken at new diagnosis, from a patient treated with antithyroid drugs. This receptor was taken from a woman between 40 and 55 years old with Graves disease. Donor details come from another sample of the same person, matched by shared clones. Recombination linked TRBV9 to TRBJ1-4; the D gene is not confidently resolved. The CDR3 sequence is CASSVGEGGEKLFF. In nucleotides, the sequence is TGTGCCAGCAGCGTAGGCGAGGGAGGCGAAAAACTGTTTTTT. Supplemented by the reference TRBV9 and TRBJ1-4 proteins around the CDR3, the complete variable domain is DSGVTQTPKHLITATGQRVTLRCSPRSGDLSVYWYQQSLDQGLQFLIQYYNGEERAKGNILERFSAQQFPDLHSELNLSSLELGDSALYFCASSVGEGGEKLFFGSGTQLSVL.